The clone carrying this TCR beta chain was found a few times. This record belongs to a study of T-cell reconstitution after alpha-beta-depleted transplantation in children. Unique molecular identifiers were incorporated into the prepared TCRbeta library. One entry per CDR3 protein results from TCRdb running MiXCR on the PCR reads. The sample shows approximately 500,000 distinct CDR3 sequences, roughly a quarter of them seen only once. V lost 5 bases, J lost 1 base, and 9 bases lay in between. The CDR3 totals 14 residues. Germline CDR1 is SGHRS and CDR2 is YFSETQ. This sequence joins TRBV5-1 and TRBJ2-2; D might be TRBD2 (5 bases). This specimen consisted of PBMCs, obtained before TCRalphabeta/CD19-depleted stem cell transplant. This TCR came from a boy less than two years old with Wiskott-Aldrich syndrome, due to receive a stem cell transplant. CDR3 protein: CASSPEGNTGELFF. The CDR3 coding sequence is TGCGCCAGCAGTCCAGAGGGGAACACCGGGGAGCTGTTTTTT.